A selection of T cell receptor beta chains follows, all from one sample in a study of cytomegalovirus exposure and HLA in healthy donors. Generated by immunoSEQ multiplex PCR, the TCRdb table keeps only in-frame clones and is missing some. Here the sample spans roughly 100,000 clones, more than 80% being singletons. Sequenced input: PBMCs. The receptors come from a man aged 25-40 years in good health and CMV-seronegative. The CDR3 runs from the conserved cysteine through the conserved F or W.

>TRBJ1-2|TRBV5-1
CASSLIGQGVYGYTF
>TRBJ2-2|TRBV27
CASSYIAFANTGELFF
>TRBJ2-1|TRBV7-9
CASSFGLARGDEQFF
>TRBJ2-1|TRBV29-1
CSVDRYNEQFF
>TRBJ2-6|TRBV5-5
CASSLVASGANVLTF
>TRBJ2-5|TRBV28
CASSPTSGVQETQYF
>TRBJ2-5|TRBV30
CAWSADRTQETQYF
>TRBJ1-5|TRBV28
CASSPPDRYQPQHF
>TRBJ2-7|TRBV9
CASSPGLADSYEQYF
>TRBJ2-3|TRBV7-3
CASSLSGGRGGDTQYF
>TRBJ2-1|TRBV7-6
CASSLEQGGYEQFF
>TRBJ2-5|TRBV27
CASSLNFQETQYF
>TRBJ2-1|TRBV11-2
CASSLGGRGYNEQFF
>TRBJ2-1|TRBV18
CASSPQGGTSGRNEQFF
>TRBJ2-1|TRBV2
CASSRGTGIGNEQFF
>TRBJ2-7|TRBV30
CAWSVGTDTYEQYF
>TRBJ2-3|TRBV19
CASSIWTSGRGNTQYF
>TRBJ2-2|TRBV30
CAWSVSRTSGSSGELFF
>TRBJ2-1|TRBV2
CASSGYNEQFF
>TRBJ1-6|TRBV9
CASSVGQGPSSPLHF
>TRBJ1-2|TRBV28
CASSPGARGYTF
>TRBJ2-7|TRBV6-5
CASSYGTSPYYEQYF
>TRBJ2-5|TRBV15
CATSRWGGETQYF
>TRBJ2-3|TRBV5-1
CASSKTSGGADTQYF
>TRBJ2-5|TRBV7-8
CASSRVGGETQYF
>TRBJ2-1|TRBV14
CASSQFLMNEQFF
>TRBJ2-7|TRBV5-1
CASSREVSAYEQYF
>TRBJ1-1|TRBV27
CASSSKTGATTEAFF
>TRBJ1-1|TRBV19
CASSLSDRRWAEAFF
>TRBJ2-1|TRBV5-1
CASSLEAGNYNEQFF
>TRBJ2-5|TRBV7-9
CASSLGGSGIKTQYF
>TRBJ2-2|TRBV7-9
CASSLESWGLGTGELFF
>TRBJ2-5|TRBV5-6
CASSLRRPEGETQYF
>TRBJ2-1|TRBV2
CASSVEGVVGNEQFF
>TRBJ1-5|TRBV4-1
CASSQVLAAVQPQHF
>TRBJ2-5|TRBV13
CASSSLRDSQETQYF
>TRBJ1-1|TRBV5-5
CASISGGRNTEAFF
>TRBJ1-6|TRBV5-1
CASSETGDSPLHF
>TRBJ1-3|TRBV5-1
CASSPSRDSSGNTIYF
>TRBJ2-7|TRBV30
CAWSPPGNYEQYF
>TRBJ1-6|TRBV25-1
CASSVIEAADSPLHF
>TRBJ2-3|TRBV6-4
CASSGQGTDTQYF
>TRBJ2-1|TRBV6-1
CASSEGGGSYNEQFF
>TRBJ2-7|TRBV6-5
CASSADRSYEQYF
>TRBJ2-7|TRBV30
CAWSVGDYEQYF
>TRBJ1-6|TRBV30
CAWTWGGSYNSPLHF
>TRBJ2-1|TRBV5-4
CASSGTGTGGPNEQFF
>TRBJ2-1|TRBV6-5
CASSYSSGSRNNEQFF
>TRBJ2-7|TRBV6-5
CASTPWASGSYEQYF
>TRBJ2-5|TRBV7-2
CASSLVRGAMETQYF
>TRBJ2-1|TRBV11-2
CASSSVAGSSYNEQFF
>TRBJ2-2|TRBV7-8
CASSLLLLAGGMSGELFF
>TRBJ1-2|TRBV6-5
CASSYSEGSYGYTF
>TRBJ2-5|TRBV5-6
CASSTTSGGRETQYF
>TRBJ1-1|TRBV2
CASSHDNLKTEAFF